Below are 30 T cell receptor beta chains sequenced from a single sample in a study of CD8+ T cells in alopecia areata. Isolated RNA was reverse transcribed into cDNA used as the sequencing template. Using immunoSEQ multiplex PCR, the repertoire was profiled, and TCRdb retains in-frame clones only, with some absent. Among about 150,000 clones listed, around 50% were seen once. This specimen was CD4+ T cells sorted from blood, taken at week 0. The receptors stem from a human donor with alopecia areata.

This chain connects TRBV28 to TRBJ1-5, with 10 bases that match TRBD1. Germline-derived CDR1 and CDR2 are MDHEN and SYDVKM. This CDR3 comprises 16 residues. V shed 5 bases and J 3 bases; nucleotides not matched to a gene: 7. CDR3 sequence (DNA): TGTGCCAGCAGTATATCTGGGACAGGGGCCAATCAGCCCCAGCATTTT. It codes for CASSISGTGANQPQHF.

This chain uses TRBV7-9 with TRBJ1-4; no firm D call. This CDR3 is built from 14 residues. Trimming took off 3 bases at V and 1 base at J, with 6 bases between the two ends. Germline lookup yields CDR1 SEHNR and CDR2 FQNEAQ (reference sequence). CDR3 loop: CASSLPGTNEKLFF. CDR3 sequence (DNA): TGTGCCAGCAGCTTGCCGGGAACTAATGAAAAACTGTTTTTT.

The genes are TRBV5-1 and TRBJ2-3; 8 nucleotides align to TRBD1. Germline CDR1 and CDR2: SGHRS and YFSETQ. After removal of 3 bases from V and 4 bases from J, the junction contained 13 bases not matched to a gene. The CDR3 spans 17 residues. CDR3 loop: CASSSRGVGQGPDTQYF. CDR3 bases: TGCGCCAGCAGCTCGAGGGGAGTAGGACAGGGACCAGATACGCAGTATTTT.

The chain employs TRBV7-2 and TRBJ2-5, with 7 bases fitting TRBD1. Germline V gene data show CDR1 as SGHTA and CDR2 as FQGNSA. The CDR3 is 18 residues long. V was pared by 2 bases and J by 5 bases, with 17 bases of the junction left unmatched. The CDR3 coding sequence is TGTGCCAGCAGCTTATTGGCAACCGGGACAGCGCCCGGGGAGACCCAGTACTTC. It yields the protein CASSLLATGTAPGETQYF. Using reference TRBV7-2 and TRBJ2-5 for the parts outside the CDR3, the full variable domain is GAGVSQSPSNKVTEKGKDVELRCDPISGHTALYWYRQSLGQGLEFLIYFQGNSAPDKSGLPSDRFSAERTGGSVSTLTIQRTQQEDSAVYLCASSLLATGTAPGETQYFGPGTRLLVL.

This clone was observed a handful of times. The chain employs TRBV30 and TRBJ2-3; D is ambiguous. The CDR3 is made up of 12 amino acids. Germline V gene lookup returns CDR1 GTSNPN and CDR2 SVGIG (reference sequence). Trimming shortened V by 5 bases and J by 0 bases, and 6 bases separated the two germline ends. The CDR3 spells CAWSFSTDTQYF. The CDR3 bases are TGTGCCTGGTCGTTTAGCACAGATACGCAGTATTTT. The variable domain in full, with the rest retrieved from reference TRBV30 and TRBJ2-3, is SQTIHQWPATLVQPVGSPLSLECTVEGTSNPNLYWYRQAAGRGLQLLFYSVGIGQISSEVPQNLSASRPQDRQFILSSKKLLLSDSGFYLCAWSFSTDTQYFGPGTRLTVL.

This chain uses TRBV9 with TRBJ2-5, with D maybe TRBD2 (6 bases). Germline CDR1 reads SGDLS; CDR2 reads YYNGEE. Trimming took 4 bases from V and 7 from J, leaving 20 bases between them. There are 15 residues in the CDR3. Here the CDR3 DNA reads TGTGCCAGCAGCTATTTGGGCGGGCCCGGGGGGACCCAGTACTTC. Protein sequence: CASSYLGGPGGTQYF.

The gene calls are TRBV20-1 and TRBJ1-2, with D uncertain. The CDR3 contains 11 residues. Trimming left V 6 bases short and J 8 bases short, with 13 bases between. Looked up from germline, CDR1 is DFQATT and CDR2 is SNEGSKA (reference sequence). Written as DNA, the CDR3 is TGCAGTGCCCAGGACGGGTACGGCTACACCTTC. Its translation is CSAQDGYGYTF.

Concerning this clone: At the DNA level, this CDR3 is encoded by other sequences in the same sample as well. The CDR3 DNA is TGTGCCAGCAGCGCTATGACGGGGGAAGAGACCCAGTACTTC. It encodes CASSAMTGEETQYF. This rearrangement joins TRBV2 to TRBJ2-5; D perhaps matches TRBD2 (6 bases). The CDR3 sequence is 14 residues long. Germline loops: CDR1 SNHLY, CDR2 FYNNEI. V was cut by 6 bases and J by 3 bases, with 14 bases left in between.

This clone was counted only a few times. The V and J genes are TRBV30 and TRBJ1-2, with D possibly TRBD1 on 5 matching bases. Germline V CDR1 and CDR2: GTSNPN, SVGIG (reference sequence). The CDR3 runs to 16 residues. V shed 1 base and J shed 12 bases, with 27 bases lying between them. The CDR3 is CAWSGITNPMAGPHTF. In nucleotides, the CDR3 is TGTGCCTGGAGTGGAATCACCAACCCCATGGCGGGGCCGCACACCTTC.

This clone appeared a few times. The chain joins TRBV2 to TRBJ1-5; tentatively, D is TRBD1 (6 bases). The V end was cut by 6 bases, the J end by 3 bases, with 9 bases between. The CDR3 runs 13 residues. Germline lookup yields CDR1 SNHLY and CDR2 FYNNEI. The CDR3 spells CASRRDNNQPQHF. CDR3 nucleotides: TGTGCCAGCAGACGGGACAACAATCAGCCCCAGCATTTT.

This clone has a single count. The CDR3 DNA is TGTGCCAGCAGCCAAGGTAACATGTGGAACACTGAAGCTTTCTTT. It is translated as CASSQGNMWNTEAFF. The chain links TRBV14 to TRBJ1-1; D uncertain. V lost 1 base, J lost 1 base, and 10 bases lay in between. The CDR3 has 15 residues. Germline values: CDR1 SGHDN, CDR2 FVKESK.

The chain joins TRBV29-1 to TRBJ2-5, with 7 bases identical to TRBD2. The length of the CDR3 is 13 residues. The V gene's germline CDR1 is SQVTM and CDR2 ANQGSEA. V trimming: 1 base; J trimming: 5 bases; junction bases outside the gene matches: 4. In DNA, the CDR3 is TGCAGCGTTGAAGGGGGAGGGCGGGAGACCCAGTACTTC. This encodes CSVEGGGRETQYF.

The J gene is TRBJ1-1, the V gene TRBV29-1; no reliable D call. The ends were cut back, 6 bases at V and 1 base at J, with 9 bases in the middle. Germline loops: CDR1 SQVTM, CDR2 ANQGSEA. This CDR3 comprises 12 residues. CDR3: CSVNTANTEAFF. The CDR3 DNA reads TGCAGCGTCAACACAGCGAACACTGAAGCTTTCTTT.

V is TRBV30 and J is TRBJ2-5, with D unclear. Germline V gives CDR1 GTSNPN, CDR2 SVGIG (reference sequence). Trimming cost V 4 bases and J 9 bases, with 27 bases left between them. This CDR3 comprises 16 residues. The CDR3 DNA is TGTGCCTGGAAGCCAGAGACGAGAGCCCTTTCTTTGGCCCAGTACTTC. Its protein is CAWKPETRALSLAQYF.

The V gene is TRBV5-1, the J gene TRBJ2-2; D ambiguous. The CDR3 loop spans 11 amino acids. The V end lost 3 bases, the J end lost 3 bases, and 0 bases lay between the germline ends. Per the germline V gene, CDR1 is SGHRS and CDR2 is YFSETQ. The CDR3 bases are TGCGCCAGCAGCTACACCGGGGAGCTGTTTTTT. Its protein product is CASSYTGELFF.

V gene TRBV7-2 combines with J gene TRBJ2-5; possibly TRBD1 or TRBD2 for D (5 bases each). Looked up from germline, CDR1 is SGHTA and CDR2 is FQGNSA. Trimming left V 5 bases short and J 7 bases short, with 23 bases between. This CDR3 is built from 16 residues. CDR3: CASSPGYLGEGATQYF. The DNA of the CDR3 is TGTGCCAGCAGCCCCGGCTACCTGGGGGAAGGGGCGACCCAGTACTTC.

The chain links TRBV25-1 to TRBJ1-1; 10 bases align to TRBD1. V lost 4 bases and J lost 5; bases outside the gene matches: 10. The CDR3 is 16 residues long. Looked up from germline, CDR1 is MGHDK and CDR2 is SYGVNS. CDR3 in DNA: TGTGCCAGCAGTGCAAATTTGGGACAGGGGAGAACTGAAGCTTTCTTT. This translates into CASSANLGQGRTEAFF.

The rearrangement links TRBV11-2 to TRBJ2-7, with a tentative D call TRBD1 (5 bases). Germline assignment: CDR1 SGHAT and CDR2 FQNNGV. V lost 7 bases and J 1 base, leaving 11 bases between the germline ends. The CDR3 covers 13 residues. The CDR3 protein is CASTGHMSYEQYF. CDR3 bases: TGTGCCAGCACCGGACATATGTCCTACGAGCAGTACTTC.

This clone has only a few counts. The V and J genes are TRBV7-2 and TRBJ1-1; 8 bases map to TRBD1. CDR1 and CDR2 from the germline V gene are SGHTA and FQGNSA. V lost 5 bases, J lost 1 base, and 3 bases stayed unmatched. This CDR3 comprises 14 residues. CDR3 amino acids: CASSRGTGNTEAFF. CDR3 in DNA: TGTGCCAGCAGCCGCGGGACAGGGAACACTGAAGCTTTCTTT.

The chain couples TRBV5-1 to TRBJ2-1; a possible D gene is TRBD1 (5 bases). V shed 3 bases and J shed 6 bases, with 19 bases lying between them. Germline assignment: CDR1 SGHRS and CDR2 YFSETQ. This CDR3 region has 16 residues. The CDR3 DNA sequence: TGCGCCAGCAGCTACTCGACAGTTTCCCCTGGCAATGAGCAGTTCTTC. Translation gives CASSYSTVSPGNEQFF.

The V call is TRBV6-5, the J call TRBJ1-1; D remains unclear. In germline, CDR1 is MNHEY, CDR2 SVGAGI. The V end was cut by 0 bases, the J end by 1 base, with 9 bases between. The CDR3 covers 15 residues. For the CDR3, the DNA is TGTGCCAGCAGTTACTCAAGGTTACGGAACACTGAAGCTTTCTTT. Encoded protein: CASSYSRLRNTEAFF.

The rearrangement uses TRBV6-1 and TRBJ1-5; no firm D call. Germline values: CDR1 MNHNS, CDR2 SASEGT. V was cut by 4 bases and J by 0 bases, with 7 bases left in between. The CDR3 covers 14 residues. CDR3: CASSVGNSNQPQHF. In nucleotides, the CDR3 is TGTGCCAGCAGTGTGGGCAATAGCAATCAGCCCCAGCATTTT.

This chain links TRBV5-1 with TRBJ1-5, with unresolved D. The germline CDR1 and CDR2 sequences are SGHRS and YFSETQ. The V end lost 4 bases, the J end lost 0 bases, and 8 bases lay between the germline ends. This CDR3 contains 14 residues. The CDR3 here is CASSQGPSNQPQHF. CDR3 bases: TGCGCCAGCAGCCAAGGACCTAGCAATCAGCCCCAGCATTTT.

The gene calls are TRBV19 and TRBJ1-2, with D unclear. V was pared by 5 bases and J by 5 bases, with 18 bases between. Per germline, CDR1 LNHDA and CDR2 SQIVND (reference sequence). The CDR3 covers 15 residues. CDR3: CASSPGRGARYGYTF. The DNA for the CDR3 is TGTGCCAGTAGTCCCGGACGGGGAGCGAGGTATGGCTACACCTTC.

In its sample, this clone was seen once. The rearrangement links TRBV7-9 to TRBJ1-2; no definite D call. Trimming took 1 base from V and 8 from J, leaving 11 bases between them. This CDR3 region has 13 residues. Germline V lookup: CDR1 SEHNR, CDR2 FQNEAQ (reference sequence). As DNA, the CDR3 is TGTGCCAGCAGCTTAGATGAGACGAGAGGCTACACCTTC. Translation gives CASSLDETRGYTF.

The chain carries TRBV9 and TRBJ2-1, with D possibly being TRBD2 (6 bases). V shed 4 bases and J shed 12 bases, with 11 bases lying between them. This CDR3 comprises 11 residues. Looked up from germline, CDR1 is SGDLS and CDR2 is YYNGEE. CDR3 DNA sequence: TGTGCCAGCAGCTCCACCGGGGGGCAGTTCTTC. Its translation: CASSSTGGQFF.

In this sample, this clone turned up once. V is TRBV18 and J is TRBJ1-1; D unresolved. The CDR3 has 13 amino acids. CDR1 is KGHSH, CDR2 LQKENI, per germline. V lost 4 bases, J lost 1 base, and 7 bases lay in between. This chain's CDR3 is CASSQAQNTEAFF. DNA for the CDR3: TGTGCCAGCTCACAGGCTCAGAACACTGAAGCTTTCTTT. Together with reference TRBV18 and TRBJ1-1, the CDR3 gives the full variable domain: NAGVMQNPRHLVRRRGQEARLRCSPMKGHSHVYWYRQLPEEGLKFMVYLQKENIIDESGMPKERFSAEFPKEGPSILRIQQVVRGDSAAYFCASSQAQNTEAFFGQGTRLTVV.

This clone was observed a few times. The chain has TRBV7-2 and TRBJ2-7; weak D call: TRBD1 (6 bases). Trimming pared 5 bases from V and 3 bases from J, leaving 11 bases between. Germline assignment: CDR1 SGHTA and CDR2 FQGNSA. This CDR3 is 13 amino acids long. The CDR3 DNA reads TGTGCCAGCAGCCCCCAGGACAGCTACGAGCAGTACTTC. Protein: CASSPQDSYEQYF.

This clone was seen a handful of times. The chain recombines TRBV9 with TRBJ1-2; D is unclear. The ends were cut back, 0 bases at V and 6 bases at J, with 12 bases in the middle. The CDR3 sequence is 14 residues long. Looked up from germline, CDR1 is SGDLS and CDR2 is YYNGEE. The CDR3 loop reads CASSVATDLHGYTF. Written as DNA, the CDR3 is TGTGCCAGCAGCGTAGCCACGGATTTACATGGCTACACCTTC.

The genes are TRBV15 and TRBJ1-5; D is uncertain. V was shortened by 7 bases and J by 11 bases, with 12 bases between the two germline ends. The CDR3 totals 11 residues. The germline V gene has CDR1 LNHNV and CDR2 YYDKDF (reference sequence). CDR3 DNA: TGTGCCACCACAGAGGACTTGTCCCAGCATTTT. Translating it yields CATTEDLSQHF.